This TCR beta chain was identified in a study of read filtering for tumor transcriptome and immune sequencing. Trimming left V 7 bases short and J 4 bases short, with 20 bases between. Germline CDR1 and CDR2: MNHEY and SVGAGI. CDR3 size: 17 residues. This clonotype was picked up many times. From roughly 400 ng of RNA, a library with molecular barcoded alpha/delta and beta/gamma adaptors was made. TCRdb reprocessed the reads via MiXCR and lists one record per CDR3 protein. The repertoire holds about 60,000 distinct CDR3 sequences, with approximately 15% as singletons. The rearrangement joins TRBV6-5 to TRBJ1-6; weak D call: TRBD1 (5 bases). The TCR comes from a donor over 35 with multiple myeloma. Sequencing input: a population of CD138-negative cells sorted from bone marrow. CDR3 sequence reads: CASTTTKSGAYNSPLHF. In DNA form, the CDR3 reads TGTGCCAGCACTACGACAAAGTCCGGGGCTTATAATTCACCCCTCCACTTT.